The rows below give T cell receptor beta chains drawn from one sample of a study of T cells after yellow fever vaccination. TCRdb fed the 5' RACE reads into MiXCR, producing one record per CDR3 protein. The sample lists some 350,000 distinct CDR3 sequences, approximately 3.9% seen once, with approximately 24% in the top ten. The sequencing used PBMCs, collected 5 days after the yellow fever booster vaccination. These receptors originate from a man younger than 35 who received the YFV17D yellow fever vaccine. The CDR3 runs from the conserved cysteine through the conserved F or W. D genes are given only for firm matches. The size of a clone is reported for some rows only, either as once, few or many, or as a class for expanded clones.

many	-	TRBV7-9	TRBJ1-3	CASSLAFSGNTIYF	TGTGCCAGCAGCTTAGCGTTCTCTGGAAACACCATATATTTT
-	-	TRBV7-9	TRBJ2-2	CASSYRQYGLNTGELFF	TGTGCCAGCAGCTACCGGCAGTATGGTCTGAACACCGGGGAGCTGTTTTTT
-	TRBD2	TRBV20-1	TRBJ2-2	CSARGRLAGDTGELFF	TGCAGTGCTAGGGGGCGGTTAGCGGGGGACACCGGGGAGCTGTTTTTT
many	TRBD1	TRBV7-9	TRBJ2-1	CASSAGQGELQFF	TGTGCCAGCAGCGCGGGACAGGGCGAACTGCAGTTCTTC
few	TRBD2	TRBV6-2/TRBV6-3	TRBJ2-1	CASTGGSFHNEQFF	TGTGCCAGCACCGGGGGGAGTTTCCACAATGAGCAGTTCTTC
many	-	TRBV7-9	TRBJ1-4	CASRKDIEKLFF	TGTGCCAGCAGGAAGGATATTGAAAAACTGTTTTTT
-	-	TRBV3-1	TRBJ2-6	CASSQVGGIPTVSSGANVLTF	TGTGCCAGCAGCCAAGTAGGGGGGATTCCGACAGTCAGCTCTGGGGCCAACGTCCTGACTTTC
-	-	TRBV12-3/TRBV12-4	TRBJ1-1	CASSLYLGRDLDTEAFF	TGTGCCAGCAGTTTGTATCTGGGGAGGGATTTGGACACTGAAGCTTTCTTT
few	-	TRBV7-6	TRBJ2-3	CASSPMRGPTDTQYF	TGTGCCAGCAGCCCCATGCGGGGCCCCACAGATACGCAGTATTTT
many	-	TRBV5-5	TRBJ2-5	CASSLDWETQYF	TGTGCCAGCAGCTTGGATTGGGAGACCCAGTACTTC
many	-	TRBV4-3	TRBJ1-6	CASSQDPGWNSPLHF	TGCGCCAGCAGCCAAGATCCAGGCTGGAATTCACCCCTCCACTTT
-	-	TRBV11-2	TRBJ1-4	CASSLRPGLSNEKLFF	TGTGCCAGCAGCTTACGCCCGGGACTGAGTAATGAAAAACTGTTTTTT
-	-	TRBV6-5	TRBJ1-2	CASSYDRAMNYGYTF	TGTGCCAGCAGTTACGATAGGGCCATGAACTATGGCTACACCTTC
-	-	TRBV6-6	TRBJ2-6	CASTRPPPSSGANVLTF	TGTGCCAGCACCCGACCGCCGCCATCCTCTGGGGCCAACGTCCTGACTTTC
few	-	TRBV4-1	TRBJ2-6	CASSQERSGANPGANVLTF	TGCGCCAGCAGCCAAGAAAGGTCGGGGGCCAACCCTGGGGCCAACGTCCTGACTTTC
-	-	TRBV5-1	TRBJ1-1	CASSLVQGLTEAFF	TGCGCCAGCAGCTTGGTTCAAGGGCTCACTGAAGCTTTCTTT
-	-	TRBV21-1	TRBJ1-2	CASSKLHAGTSGYTF	TGTGCCAGCAGCAAACTCCACGCAGGGACGTCTGGCTACACCTTC
-	-	TRBV20-1	TRBJ1-2	CSSKSIRAHGYTF	TGCAGCTCAAAAAGTATCAGGGCCCATGGCTACACCTTC
many	TRBD1	TRBV12-3/TRBV12-4	TRBJ1-5	CASSGTGNQPQHF	TGTGCCAGCAGCGGGACAGGGAATCAGCCCCAGCATTTT
-	TRBD1	TRBV7-9	TRBJ2-7	CASRGQGPWGEQYF	TGTGCCAGCAGGGGACAGGGACCTTGGGGGGAGCAGTACTTC
-	TRBD1	TRBV2	TRBJ1-5	CASSDRASNQPQHF	TGTGCCAGCAGCGACAGGGCTAGCAATCAGCCCCAGCATTTT
few	-	TRBV6-6	TRBJ2-6	CASIHQGGANVLTF	TGTGCCAGCATCCACCAGGGAGGGGCCAACGTCCTGACTTTC
-	-	TRBV27	TRBJ2-6	CASSLDYRAMAGANVLTF	TGTGCCAGCAGTTTGGACTACAGGGCGATGGCTGGGGCCAACGTCCTGACTTTC
few	TRBD1	TRBV7-2	TRBJ1-2	CASSFRSGGMDGYTF	TGTGCCAGCAGCTTTCGTTCAGGGGGAATGGATGGCTACACCTTC
few	-	TRBV7-8	TRBJ1-5	CASSLGTVDNQPQHF	TGTGCCAGCAGCTTAGGGACTGTGGACAATCAGCCCCAGCATTTT
few	-	TRBV11-2	TRBJ2-2	CASSFGGPGTGELFF	TGTGCCAGCAGCTTCGGGGGGCCGGGCACCGGGGAGCTGTTTTTT
-	-	TRBV10-3	TRBJ2-4	CAISEGGVAKNIQYF	TGTGCCATCAGTGAAGGAGGGGTAGCCAAAAACATTCAGTACTTC
few	-	TRBV6-2/TRBV6-3	TRBJ2-2	CASRFLGGNPGELFF	TGTGCCAGCAGATTCTTAGGAGGGAATCCCGGGGAGCTGTTTTTT
many	-	TRBV7-2	TRBJ2-5	CASSLVGLLQETQYF	TGTGCCAGCAGCTTAGTTGGACTTCTCCAAGAGACCCAGTACTTC
few	-	TRBV30	TRBJ1-1	CAWDVNGIRRTEITEAFF	TGTGCCTGGGATGTAAATGGTATCCGGAGAACCGAGATCACTGAAGCTTTCTTT
-	-	TRBV24-1	TRBJ1-5	CATSDPLQIANQPQHF	TGTGCCACCAGTGACCCCCTGCAAATCGCCAATCAGCCCCAGCATTTT
many	TRBD2	TRBV6-5	TRBJ2-3	CASSPGLAGGTDTQYF	TGTGCCAGCAGCCCAGGACTAGCGGGGGGCACAGATACGCAGTATTTT
-	-	TRBV6-2/TRBV6-3	TRBJ2-5	CASSYPGRGRETQYF	TGTGCCAGCAGTTACCCGGGCAGGGGCAGGGAGACCCAGTACTTC
many	TRBD2	TRBV7-9	TRBJ2-2	CASSFGGLDDPGELFF	TGTGCCAGCAGCTTCGGGGGACTAGATGATCCCGGGGAGCTGTTTTTT
few	-	TRBV30	TRBJ2-7	CAWYGKDSYEQYF	TGTGCCTGGTACGGGAAGGACAGCTACGAGCAGTACTTC
-	-	TRBV27	TRBJ1-3	CASSLPLLLSGSFSGNTIYF	TGTGCCAGCAGTTTACCCCTCCTCCTATCTGGTTCTTTCTCTGGAAACACCATATATTTT